This entry lists 18 T cell receptor beta chains sequenced from one sample in a study of cytomegalovirus exposure and HLA in healthy donors. Use of 60 Vbeta and 13 Jbeta primers characterized the PCR. Here immunoSEQ multiplex PCR was the method, and the copy in TCRdb shows in-frame clones only, minus some. Here the sample spans roughly 200,000 clones, just under 85% being singletons. Sequences were obtained from PBMCs. The receptors derive from a woman between 35 and 50 years old in good health and CMV-seronegative.

The chain employs TRBV7-2 and TRBJ1-3; possibly TRBD1 for D (5 bases). This CDR3 has 15 amino acids. V lost 0 bases and J lost 2, with 8 bases in between. CDR1 SGHTA and CDR2 FQGNSA come from the germline V gene. CDR3 in amino acids: CASSLAWGAGNTIYF. The DNA for the CDR3 is TGTGCCAGCAGCTTAGCGTGGGGGGCTGGAAACACCATATATTTT. The full variable domain, rest sourced from reference TRBV7-2 and TRBJ1-3, is GAGVSQSPSNKVTEKGKDVELRCDPISGHTALYWYRQSLGQGLEFLIYFQGNSAPDKSGLPSDRFSAERTGGSVSTLTIQRTQQEDSAVYLCASSLAWGAGNTIYFGEGSWLTVV.

V usage is TRBV7-8 and J usage is TRBJ1-1; perhaps TRBD1 as D (5 bases). Germline CDR1 SGHVS, CDR2 FQNEAQ. Trimming removed 4 bases at V and 3 bases at J, with 15 bases between. The CDR3 covers 15 residues. The chain's CDR3 is CASSYIDSPDTEAFF. CDR3 bases: TGTGCCAGCAGCTACATTGACAGCCCCGACACTGAAGCTTTCTTT. The complete variable domain, with remaining parts taken from reference TRBV7-8 and TRBJ1-1, reads GAGVSQSPRYKVAKRGQDVALRCDPISGHVSLFWYQQALGQGPEFLTYFQNEAQLDKSGLPSDRFFAERPEGSVSTLKIQRTQQEDSAVYLCASSYIDSPDTEAFFGQGTRLTVV.

The gene calls are TRBV30 and TRBJ2-7; D remains ambiguous. The germline V gene has CDR1 GTSNPN and CDR2 SVGIG (reference sequence). V shed 3 bases and J shed 3 bases, with 12 bases lying between them. The CDR3 sequence is 13 residues long. The CDR3 sequence: CAWSPSTGYEQYF. The CDR3 coding sequence is TGTGCCTGGAGCCCCTCGACGGGCTACGAGCAGTACTTC.

In DNA, the CDR3 is TGTGCCAGCAGCTTTAGCGGGGGGACCGGGGAGCTGTTTTTT. The encoded protein is CASSFSGGTGELFF. The chain is built from TRBV7-8 and TRBJ2-2, with TRBD2 identical over 10 bases. The CDR3 covers 14 residues. CDR1 is SGHVS and CDR2 is FQNEAQ in the germline V gene. V was clipped by 3 bases and J by 5 bases; unmatched bases: 0.

Notes on this clone: This CDR3 is also generated by other DNA sequences in the sample. The chain has TRBV7-9 and TRBJ2-7; D unclear. Germline-derived CDR1 and CDR2 are SEHNR and FQNEAQ (reference sequence). V was pared by 3 bases and J by 0 bases, with 3 bases between. The CDR3 covers 12 residues. As DNA, the CDR3 is TGTGCCAGCAGCTTCTCCTCCTACGAGCAGTACTTC. It yields the protein CASSFSSYEQYF.

V usage is TRBV9 and J usage is TRBJ2-5, with a possible D match to TRBD1 (6 bases). Germline loops: CDR1 SGDLS, CDR2 YYNGEE. The CDR3 covers 16 residues. V lost 0 bases and J lost 5, with 17 bases in between. This chain's CDR3 is CASSVGLWQGKETQYF. The CDR3, as DNA: TGTGCCAGCAGCGTAGGCCTTTGGCAGGGGAAGGAGACCCAGTACTTC.

The chain joins TRBV11-2 to TRBJ2-5; TRBD2 aligns across 7 bases. The CDR3 has 14 residues. The germline CDR1 and CDR2 sequences are SGHAT and FQNNGV. Losses at the gene ends were 5 bases for V and 5 bases for J; bases not matched to a gene: 8. The CDR3 DNA follows: TGTGCCAGCAGCGCATCCGGGGGGTTGGAGACCCAGTACTTC. It is translated as CASSASGGLETQYF.

The chain uses TRBV19 and TRBJ2-3, with 9 bases lining up with TRBD1. Germline V gives CDR1 LNHDA, CDR2 SQIVND (reference sequence). The V gene end was trimmed by 1 base and the J gene end by 1 base; junction bases not matched to a gene: 6. The CDR3 totals 17 residues. The CDR3 protein is CASSIVAQGAGTDTQYF. CDR3 nucleotide sequence: TGTGCCAGTAGTATAGTGGCACAGGGGGCGGGCACAGATACGCAGTATTTT. Complete variable domain (other parts from reference TRBV19 and TRBJ2-3): DGGITQSPKYLFRKEGQNVTLSCEQNLNHDAMYWYRQDPGQGLRLIYYSQIVNDFQKGDIAEGYSVSREKKESFPLTVTSAQKNPTAFYLCASSIVAQGAGTDTQYFGPGTRLTVL.

The chain combines TRBV10-1 with TRBJ2-2, with D possibly TRBD1 on 6 matching bases. The germline V gene has CDR1 WNHNN and CDR2 SYGVQD (reference sequence). V lost 4 bases, J lost 1 base, and 13 bases lay in between. There are 16 residues in the CDR3. The chain's CDR3 is CASSGPRGQNTGELFF. In DNA form, the CDR3 reads TGCGCCAGCAGTGGACCCCGGGGACAGAACACCGGGGAGCTGTTTTTT.

The V call is TRBV11-2, the J call TRBJ2-5; TRBD2 aligns across 7 bases. The junction had 1 base not matched to a gene; V was cut back by 0 bases and J by 9 bases. The CDR3 totals 12 residues. Germline V lookup: CDR1 SGHAT, CDR2 FQNNGV. The CDR3 sequence: CASSLEGGAQYF. The CDR3 DNA reads TGTGCCAGCAGCTTAGAGGGGGGGGCCCAGTACTTC. Complete variable domain (other parts from reference TRBV11-2 and TRBJ2-5): EAGVAQSPRYKIIEKRQSVAFWCNPISGHATLYWYQQILGQGPKLLIQFQNNGVVDDSQLPKDRFSAERLKGVDSTLKIQPAKLEDSAVYLCASSLEGGAQYFGPGTRLLVL.

The chain recombines TRBV2 with TRBJ2-7; possible D gene TRBD1, 5 bases. CDR1 SNHLY and CDR2 FYNNEI come from the germline V gene. CDR3 length equals 16 residues. Trimming left V 6 bases short and J 3 bases short, with 21 bases between. The CDR3 DNA reads as TGTGCCAGCAGGGAACCAGGGTTTCCCGGGCACTACGAGCAGTACTTC. This codes for CASREPGFPGHYEQYF.

This clone was observed a handful of times. The genes are TRBV27 and TRBJ2-1; D remains ambiguous. V was shortened by 1 base and J by 3 bases, with 4 bases between the two germline ends. Germline CDR1 reads MNHEY; CDR2 reads SMNVEV (reference sequence). The CDR3 spans 13 residues. The CDR3 here is CASSLFRYNEQFF. In DNA, the CDR3 is TGTGCCAGCAGTTTATTTCGCTACAATGAGCAGTTCTTC.

In its sample, this clone was seen once. The genes are TRBV30 and TRBJ2-1; 9 positions agree with TRBD2. Germline CDR1 GTSNPN, CDR2 SVGIG (reference sequence). Trimming removed 2 bases from V and 4 bases from J; junction bases left unmatched: 6. This CDR3 is 15 amino acids long. The CDR3 bases are TGTGCCTGGAGTTTGGGAGCGGGGGGATACAATGAGCAGTTCTTC. This encodes CAWSLGAGGYNEQFF.

The rearrangement joins TRBV6-5 to TRBJ1-5; perhaps TRBD1 as D (6 bases). The CDR3 totals 14 residues. Germline V lookup: CDR1 MNHEY, CDR2 SVGAGI. V dropped 10 bases and J dropped 4 bases, with 17 bases sitting between them. DNA for the CDR3: TGTGCCACCCCGGGGGGGGCAGGAAATCAGCCCCAGCATTTT. This encodes CATPGGAGNQPQHF.

The V gene is TRBV18, the J gene TRBJ1-1; unclear D gene. This CDR3 has 16 residues. The V gene's germline CDR1 is KGHSH and CDR2 LQKENI. V was trimmed by 3 bases and J by 3 bases, leaving 17 bases between them. The CDR3: CASSPQFTGWDTEAFF. The CDR3, as DNA: TGTGCCAGCTCACCCCAATTTACGGGATGGGACACTGAAGCTTTCTTT.

Worth noting for this clone: Other DNA sequences from this sample encode an identical CDR3 as well. The J gene is TRBJ1-5, the V gene TRBV7-2; tentatively, D is TRBD1 (6 bases). CDR3 size: 14 residues. The V end was cut by 5 bases, the J end by 1 base, with 9 bases between. Germline V lookup: CDR1 SGHTA, CDR2 FQGNSA. The CDR3 loop reads CASSLDRSNQPQHF. The CDR3 DNA reads as TGTGCCAGCAGCCTAGACAGGAGCAATCAGCCCCAGCATTTT.

The chain carries TRBV6-4 and TRBJ2-1; a possible D gene is TRBD1 (6 bases). This CDR3 region has 18 residues. Trimming left V 3 bases short and J 3 bases short, with 21 bases between. The germline V gene encodes CDR1 MRHNA and CDR2 SNTAGT. CDR3 sequence: CASSEGASYGVGYNEQFF. CDR3 in DNA: TGTGCCAGCAGTGAGGGGGCAAGCTACGGAGTGGGCTACAATGAGCAGTTCTTC.

The chain is built from TRBV28 and TRBJ1-5; D gene uncertain. Germline V gives CDR1 MDHEN, CDR2 SYDVKM. With 5 bases removed from V and 2 bases from J, the gap between germline ends came to 10 bases. This CDR3 spans 14 amino acids. CDR3: CASSPNSGNQPQHF. The CDR3 DNA reads as TGTGCCAGCAGTCCGAATAGTGGCAATCAGCCCCAGCATTTT.